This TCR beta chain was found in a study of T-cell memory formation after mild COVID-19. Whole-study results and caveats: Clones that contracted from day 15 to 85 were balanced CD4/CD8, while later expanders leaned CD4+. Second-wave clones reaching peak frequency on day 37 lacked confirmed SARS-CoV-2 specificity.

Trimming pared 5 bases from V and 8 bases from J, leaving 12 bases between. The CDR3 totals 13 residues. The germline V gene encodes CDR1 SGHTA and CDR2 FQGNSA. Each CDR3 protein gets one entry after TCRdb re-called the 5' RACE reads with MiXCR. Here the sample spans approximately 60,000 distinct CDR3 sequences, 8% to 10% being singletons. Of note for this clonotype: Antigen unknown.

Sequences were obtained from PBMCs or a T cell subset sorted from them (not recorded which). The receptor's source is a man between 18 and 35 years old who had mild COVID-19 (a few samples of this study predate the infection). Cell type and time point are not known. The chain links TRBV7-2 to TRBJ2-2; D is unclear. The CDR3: CASSRDMLGELFF. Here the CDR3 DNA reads TGTGCCAGCAGCCGAGATATGCTTGGGGAGCTGTTTTTT.